Reported below is one TCR beta chain. Its target is unknown. Generated by immunoSEQ multiplex PCR, the TCRdb table keeps only in-frame clones and is missing some. The table shows more than 75,000 clones, with roughly nine tenths occurring only once. Trimming shortened V by 1 base and J by 0 bases, and 3 bases separated the two germline ends. Germline V lookup: CDR1 MGHDK, CDR2 SYGVNS. The CDR3 sequence is 14 residues long. This entry is derived from a study of T cell responses to AZD1222 COVID-19 vaccine. General study results and limits: Most donors were white British and more were female, and clonal diversity was possibly underestimated.

Sequenced material: peripheral blood, taken on day 0 of AZD1222 vaccination. The receptor was isolated from an adult in good health. V and J are TRBV25-1 and TRBJ2-2; the D is unclear. The CDR3 DNA reads as TGTGCCAGCAGTGAATTCGCGAACACCGGGGAGCTGTTTTTT. This encodes CASSEFANTGELFF.